This T cell receptor beta chain is from a study of blood T cell repertoires in COVID-19 (dated by TCRdb to 2020 to 2021). For context, the study as a whole: Samples from collaborators originated in the United States, Italy and Spain and spanned both the acute and convalescent phases of COVID-19. The prospective study material was composed of cDNA or gDNA derived from T cells, B-cell-depleted T cells, or PBMCs. The dataset comprised deeply sampled blood TCRbeta repertoires from subjects exposed to, actively infected with, or recovered from COVID-19. The repertoires were released in a freely available public database intended as a resource for research on the immune response to SARS-CoV-2. The samples were drawn from two sources: the first 160 participants of the ongoing ImmuneRACE study, and 1,254 subjects contributed by 6 global collaborators. Nearly every sample came with metadata listing a de-identified subject ID, COVID-19 status, age in years and sex. Where available, HLA class I and class II types were obtained from metadata supplied by the sample provider rather than from assay-based typing. What the research found in general, with its limitations: How much clinical and demographic metadata was included differed by source and by participant, and the metadata was provided uncurated.

TCRbeta CDR3 regions were amplified from genomic DNA by means of the immunoSEQ Assay, a bias-controlled multiplex PCR. In the source study's methods: Nucleated cell counts per sample were estimated from amplification of reference gene primers within the assay. Sequence reads were collapsed and filtered to measure the absolute abundance of every unique TCRbeta CDR3 rearrangement. For each sample, productive Simpson clonality was calculated as the square root of Simpson's diversity index across productive rearrangements. The table was pulled from immuneACCESS by TCRdb, which kept in-frame rearrangements only. Such tables lose some clones; where checked, under half of the loss comes from unresolved V genes, and the rest has no known cause. V, J and clone size derive from that table, while D and trimming were established from the DNA sequence. Across this sample there are 90,000 to 100,000 clones, with 70% to 85% seen only once. The ten largest account for more than 20% of the sample.

In the case of this clone: Its antigen specificity is not known. Per-base quality was not reported, and no clone a single base away is much larger than it.

Whole blood was collected in K2EDTA tubes by collaborating institutions according to the institutions' own protocols. For TCRbeta analysis, collaborators shipped samples as frozen whole blood, isolated PBMCs, or DNA extracted from either of those sample types. The CDR3 covers 14 residues, taking in both the cysteine and the phenylalanine. CDR3 DNA is the only sequence kept; it has 42 bases, read in frame from the first base. V gives up 4 bases and J gives up 8 bases, and the segment between their germline ends measures 12 bases. As encoded in the germline V gene (reference sequence), CDR1 is MNHEY while CDR2 is SMNVEV.

This TCR derives from a man aged 60 to 69 with acute or convalescent COVID-19. The sequencing sample was made of peripheral blood. The chain is encoded by TRBV27 joined to TRBJ1-6, with the identity of the D gene unclear. In nucleotide form, the sequence is TGTGCCAGCAGTTCAGGTATCGTGGATTCACCCCTCCACTTT. Its protein product is CASSSGIVDSPLHF.